One T cell receptor (beta chain) is described in this entry. No antigen is known for it. cDNA libraries for TCR alpha and TCR beta, carrying sample barcodes and UMIs, came from 5'RACE with constant-segment primers. In TCRdb, the 5' RACE reads were re-called with MiXCR into one record per CDR3 protein. The table records roughly 100,000 distinct CDR3 sequences, 17% of them present only once. This entry belongs to a study of T-cell memory formation after mild COVID-19. Whole-study findings and limits: For contracting clones, CD4+ ones sat mainly in CM and EM, CD8+ in EMRA. That cross-reactive memory joined was suggested by some responding clones appearing in pre-infection memory.

Sequences were obtained from PBMCs or a T cell subset sorted from them (not recorded which). The clonotype was recovered from an adult woman who had mild COVID-19 (a few samples of this study predate the infection). Cell type and time point are not known.

CDR3 in amino acids: CSVHQGGTEAFF. CDR3 nucleotide sequence: TGCAGCGTGCACCAGGGTGGCACTGAAGCTTTCTTT. The rearrangement links TRBV29-1 to TRBJ1-1, with D possibly TRBD1 on 5 matching bases. In germline, CDR1 is SQVTM, CDR2 ANQGSEA. Trimming removed 6 bases at V and 4 bases at J, with 12 bases between. This CDR3 has 12 amino acids.